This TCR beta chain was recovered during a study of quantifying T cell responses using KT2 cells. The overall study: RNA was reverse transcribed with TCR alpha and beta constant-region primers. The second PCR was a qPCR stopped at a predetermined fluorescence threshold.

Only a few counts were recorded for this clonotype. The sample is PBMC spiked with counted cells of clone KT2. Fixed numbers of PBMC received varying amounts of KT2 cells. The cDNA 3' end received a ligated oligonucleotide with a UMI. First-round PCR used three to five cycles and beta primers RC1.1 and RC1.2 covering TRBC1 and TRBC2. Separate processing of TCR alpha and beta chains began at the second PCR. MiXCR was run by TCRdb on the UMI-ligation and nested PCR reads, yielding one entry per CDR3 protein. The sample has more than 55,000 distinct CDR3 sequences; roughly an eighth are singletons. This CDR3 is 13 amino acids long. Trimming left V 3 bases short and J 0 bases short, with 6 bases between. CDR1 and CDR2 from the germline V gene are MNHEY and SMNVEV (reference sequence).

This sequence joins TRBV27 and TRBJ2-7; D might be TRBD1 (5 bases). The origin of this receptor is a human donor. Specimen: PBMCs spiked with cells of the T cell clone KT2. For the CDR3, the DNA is TGTGCCAGCAGTTTTGACAGCTCCTACGAGCAGTACTTC. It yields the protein CASSFDSSYEQYF.